These 23 T cell receptor beta chains were sequenced from one sample in a study of T cell clonality in common variable immunodeficiency (dated by TCRdb to about 2015). The antigens of these receptors remain unknown. The library was made by the immunoSEQ multiplex PCR assay. This is the immuneACCESS table as TCRdb keeps it, with only in-frame sequences that have V and J called. A part of the clones is gone; compared with another copy, unresolved V genes explain less than half, and the rest is unexplained. The table for this sample lists about 28,000 clones, none of them counted only once. Around 30% of the sample lies in the top ten. What the authors observed across the whole study: CVID TCRbeta sequences were reported to have fewer deletions and N-nucleotide insertions and to lack highly modified clones with 13 or more V deletions.

The source material was peripheral blood mononuclear cells. Source of these receptors: a human donor with common variable immunodeficiency.

This clone was detected only a few times. The missing CDR3 end, 3 residues past where the read stops, is filled in from the germline J gene. The chain couples TRBV20-1 to TRBJ2-1; the D is unclear. This CDR3 region has 13 residues. Trimming shortened V by 0 bases and J by 5 bases, and 8 bases separated the two germline ends. CDR1 is DFQATT, CDR2 SNEGSKA, per germline (reference sequence). CDR3 protein: CSARDTQHNEQFF. The sequenced CDR3 bases are TGCAGTGCTAGAGACACACAGCACAATGAG.

This clone was detected many times. Read sequence stops 3 residues before the CDR3 end, and the germline J gene provides the missing end. The chain has TRBV5-5 and TRBJ2-2, with 9 bases that match TRBD1. J gave up 4 bases and V 3 bases, and 4 bases lay outside the gene matches. CDR1 is SGHKS and CDR2 is YYEKEE in the germline V gene (reference sequence). This CDR3 comprises 15 residues. This CDR3 reads CASSSDRGGTGELFF. The sequenced part of the CDR3 DNA is TGTGCCAGCAGCTCTGACAGGGGGGGCACCGGGGAG.

This clone has a handful of counts. Read coverage stops 3 residues before the CDR3 terminus; the germline J gene supplies the remainder. This chain links TRBV2 with TRBJ1-5; 7 nucleotides align to TRBD1. This CDR3 region has 18 residues. The germline CDR1 and CDR2 sequences are SNHLY and FYNNEI. V dropped 5 bases and J dropped 6; count of bases not matched to a gene: 19. The CDR3 DNA, read in part, is TGTGCCAGCAGTTGGGGTTTACAGGGGAGGCCGCAGAGTCAGCCC. Translating gives CASSWGLQGRPQSQP. The entire CDR3 is CASSWGLQGRPQSQPQHF.

This clone showed up just a few times. The read ends 3 residues shy of where the CDR3 ends; the end is completed using the germline J gene. The genes are TRBV5-6 and TRBJ1-1, with a tentative D call TRBD1 (5 bases). Germline V CDR1 and CDR2: SGHDT, YYEEEE. CDR3 length equals 15 residues. V dropped 0 bases and J dropped 4 bases, with 13 bases sitting between them. The CDR3 spells CASSLVRGVGTEAFF. The sequenced part of the CDR3 DNA is TGTGCCAGCAGCTTGGTGCGGGGGGTCGGCACTGAA. Full variable domain (outside the CDR3, taken from reference TRBV5-6 and TRBJ1-1): DAGVTQSPTHLIKTRGQQVTLRCSPKSGHDTVSWYQQALGQGPQFIFQYYEEEERQRGNFPDRFSGHQFPNYSSELNVNALLLGDSALYLCASSLVRGVGTEAFFGQGTRLTVV.

This clone was recorded many times. CDR3 sequence reads: CASSTGDRGTEAFF. The CDR3 bases that were read are TGCGCCAGCAGCACGGGGGACAGGGGAACTGAA. The chain couples TRBV5-1 to TRBJ1-1; 10 bases line up with TRBD1. The CDR3 end lies 3 residues beyond the end of the read and is filled in from the germline J gene. The V gene end was trimmed by 4 bases and the J gene end by 5 bases; junction bases not matched to a gene: 5. This CDR3 is built from 14 residues. The germline CDR1 and CDR2 sequences are SGHRS and YFSETQ.

Details on this clone: Read sequence stops 3 residues before the CDR3 end, and the germline J gene provides the missing end. V is TRBV2 and J is TRBJ2-3; the D gene is possibly TRBD2 (6 bases). CDR3 size: 14 residues. V was shortened by 7 bases and J by 2 bases, with 13 bases between the two germline ends. The germline gives CDR1 SNHLY, CDR2 FYNNEI. The CDR3: CASTERRATDTQYF. The part of the CDR3 DNA that was read is TGTGCCAGCACCGAGCGGAGGGCCACAGATACG.

This clone was observed at least ten times. The missing CDR3 end, 3 residues past where the read stops, is filled in from the germline J gene. V usage is TRBV19 and J usage is TRBJ2-5; 8 nucleotides agree with TRBD1. This CDR3 is built from 17 residues. Germline-derived CDR1 and CDR2 are LNHDA and SQIVND (reference sequence). The junction had 11 bases not matched to a gene; V was cut back by 5 bases and J by 0 bases. CDR3 amino acids: CASSSNGQGAYQETQYF. The part of the CDR3 DNA that was read is TGTGCCAGTAGTTCAAACGGCCAGGGGGCGTACCAAGAGACC.

In its sample, this clone was seen a few times. The CDR3 end falls 3 residues outside the read, so it is completed with the germline J gene. This same CDR3 is encoded by further DNA sequences in the sample. The V and J genes are TRBV7-9 and TRBJ2-1, with a tentative D call TRBD2 (5 bases). V lost 6 bases to trimming and J lost 9 bases, with 9 bases between them. In germline, CDR1 is SEHNR, CDR2 FQNEAQ (reference sequence). The CDR3 contains 11 residues. The chain's CDR3 is CASSFGVEQFF. The part of the CDR3 DNA that was read is TGTGCCAGCAGTTTCGGGGTTGAG.

This clone showed up just a few times. The CDR3 loop reads CASSPSSQRNSPLHF. The part of the CDR3 DNA that was read is TGTGCCAGCAGCCCTAGTAGCCAAAGAAATTCACCC. The chain carries TRBV7-2 and TRBJ1-6; no firm D call. The observed sequence ends 3 residues before the CDR3 terminus, with the missing tail filled in from the germline J gene. V was trimmed by 5 bases and J by 7 bases, leaving 15 bases between them. The CDR3 runs 15 residues. The germline V gene has CDR1 SGHTA and CDR2 FQGNSA.

This clone came up many times. The CDR3 end lies 3 residues beyond the end of the read and is filled in from the germline J gene. The chain employs TRBV6-2 or TRBV6-3 and TRBJ2-4; a weak D match, TRBD1 (6 bases). This CDR3 contains 16 residues. Trimming took off 5 bases at V and 3 bases at J, with 17 bases between the two ends. Germline CDR1 reads MNHEY; CDR2 reads SVGEGT. The part of the CDR3 DNA that was read is TGTGCCAGCAGTCTTCCAAGGGGGATGGGCAAAAACATT. This encodes CASSLPRGMGKNI. The full CDR3 reads CASSLPRGMGKNIQYF.

This clone was found a few times. The read stops 3 residues short of the end of the CDR3; the missing end is completed from the germline J gene. V gene TRBV5-1 combines with J gene TRBJ1-1; 7 bases align to TRBD1. V trimming: 5 bases; J trimming: 0 bases; junction bases outside the gene matches: 4. The CDR3 covers 14 residues. Germline values: CDR1 SGHRS, CDR2 YFSETQ. The CDR3 protein is CASRPTGMNTEAFF. The sequenced part of the CDR3 DNA is TGCGCCAGCAGACCGACAGGGATGAACACTGAA. The full variable domain, its missing parts supplied by reference TRBV5-1 and TRBJ1-1, is KAGVTQTPRYLIKTRGQQVTLSCSPISGHRSVSWYQQTPGQGLQFLFEYFSETQRNKGNFPGRFSGRQFSNSRSEMNVSTLELGDSALYLCASRPTGMNTEAFFGQGTRLTVV.

This clone was counted a few times. The read ends 3 residues early relative to the CDR3; the germline J gene fills the gap. This sequence joins TRBV6-2 or TRBV6-3 and TRBJ2-3; TRBD2 matches 7 bases. CDR1 MNHEY and CDR2 SVGEGT come from the germline V gene. The CDR3 extends over 13 amino acids. V trimming: 11 bases; J trimming: 3 bases; junction bases outside the gene matches: 8. CDR3 DNA (partial): TGTGCCGCCCAGCGGGACCCTACAGATACG. It is translated as CAAQRDPTDT. The full CDR3 sequence reads CAAQRDPTDTQYF.

In this sample, this clone turned up many times. The read ends 3 residues shy of where the CDR3 ends; the end is completed using the germline J gene. The chain carries TRBV14 and TRBJ2-2; TRBD1 agrees at 10 bases. CDR1 is SGHDN, CDR2 FVKESK, per germline. The CDR3 has 14 amino acids. V gave up 6 bases and J gave up 5 bases; unmatched junction bases: 3. The CDR3: CASRRTGGTGELFF. The covered CDR3 bases are TGTGCCAGCAGGCGGACAGGGGGGACCGGGGAG. The full variable domain, rest sourced from reference TRBV14 and TRBJ2-2, is EAGVTQFPSHSVIEKGQTVTLRCDPISGHDNLYWYRRVMGKEIKFLLHFVKESKQDESGMPNNRFLAERTGGTYSTLKVQPAELEDSGVYFCASRRTGGTGELFFGEGSRLTVL.

This clone has more than one count but fewer than ten. The read is 3 residues too short to cover the CDR3 end, so that end is filled in from the germline J gene. The V and J genes are TRBV7-2 and TRBJ2-3; tentative D call: TRBD2 (6 bases). The CDR3 has 15 amino acids. V lost 5 bases to trimming and J lost 4 bases, with 16 bases between them. The germline CDR1 and CDR2 sequences are SGHTA and FQGNSA. CDR3 bases read: TGTGCCAGCAGCGCGACGGGGGAGAGGGCAGATACG. Its translation is CASSATGERADT. In full, the CDR3 reads CASSATGERADTQYF.

This clone was seen only a few times. With the read ending 3 residues before the CDR3 end, the germline J gene is used to fill in that end. This rearrangement joins TRBV7-6 to TRBJ1-6; weak D call: TRBD1 (6 bases). The germline V gene has CDR1 SGHVS and CDR2 FNYEAQ. V was cut by 0 bases and J by 4 bases, with 16 bases left in between. There are 18 residues in the CDR3. The sequenced CDR3 bases are TGTGCCAGCAGCTTAGCCCCCCGCGGGGGCGTATATAATTCACCC. This gives the protein CASSLAPRGGVYNSP. The whole CDR3 sequence is CASSLAPRGGVYNSPLHF.

This clone was seen at least ten times. The DNA ends 3 residues before the CDR3 does, and the rest of the CDR3 is filled in from the germline J gene. The chain combines TRBV7-8 with TRBJ2-1; 7 bases align to TRBD2. CDR1 and CDR2 from the germline V gene are SGHVS and FQNEAQ. The length of the CDR3 is 12 residues. V was pared by 4 bases and J by 9 bases, with 3 bases of the junction left unmatched. CDR3 amino acids: CASSSTGGEQFF. Partial CDR3 DNA: TGTGCCAGCAGCTCCACGGGGGGTGAG.

This clone was detected only a few times. The DNA read from the CDR3 is TGTGCCAGCAGTTACTCGACAGGGAGTCCCAATGAG. Protein product: CASSYSTGSPNE. In full, the CDR3 is CASSYSTGSPNEQFF. The chain combines TRBV6-2 or TRBV6-3 with TRBJ2-1; 7 nucleotides agree with TRBD1. The read terminates 3 residues ahead of where the CDR3 ends, so the germline J gene completes it. This CDR3 region has 15 residues. Germline V CDR1 and CDR2: MNHEY, SVGEGT. Unmatched junction bases numbered 5, after V lost 0 bases and J lost 6 bases.

This clone was observed many times. Coverage ceases 3 residues before the CDR3 finishes, and the germline J gene fills in the end. The chain employs TRBV7-9 and TRBJ1-5; possible D gene TRBD1, 5 bases. V lost 5 bases and J 7 bases, leaving 15 bases between the germline ends. The CDR3 loop spans 14 amino acids. Germline-derived CDR1 and CDR2 are SEHNR and FQNEAQ (reference sequence). The CDR3 DNA, read in part, is TGTGCCAGCAGCCCGGCGCAGGGTAAGCAGCCC. Its protein product is CASSPAQGKQP. The CDR3 in full is CASSPAQGKQPQHF.

This clone has a handful of counts. Sequencing ends 3 residues short of the CDR3 end; the germline J gene provides the rest. This chain links TRBV18 with TRBJ2-2, with D maybe TRBD2 (7 bases). CDR1 is KGHSH and CDR2 is LQKENI in the germline V gene. Between the trimmed V and J ends, which lost 3 bases and 7 bases, there was a span of 15 bases. CDR3 length: 15 amino acids. The CDR3 here is CASSPNREGVGELFF. The CDR3 DNA, read in part, is TGTGCCAGCTCACCGAACAGGGAGGGAGTCGGGGAG.

Concerning this clone itself: The read ends 3 residues before the CDR3 terminus; that terminus is restored from the germline J gene. The rearrangement joins TRBV30 to TRBJ1-2, with D unresolved. Looked up from germline, CDR1 is GTSNPN and CDR2 is SVGIG (reference sequence). The CDR3 runs to 12 residues. The ends were cut back, 0 bases at V and 7 bases at J, with 9 bases in the middle. The covered CDR3 bases are TGTGCCTGGAGTGTGGAGAAGGGTGGC. Its protein is CAWSVEKGG. The full CDR3 protein is CAWSVEKGGYTF.

This clone was seen ten or more times. The CDR3 bases that were read are TGCAGCGTCAACACCGGGACACGCTACGAG. Amino acids: CSVNTGTRYE. From start to end, the CDR3 is CSVNTGTRYEQYF. V gene TRBV29-1 combines with J gene TRBJ2-7; maybe TRBD1 (6 bases). The DNA ends 3 residues before the CDR3 does, and the rest of the CDR3 is filled in from the germline J gene. Germline CDR1 SQVTM, CDR2 ANQGSEA. The V and J ends lost 6 bases and 3 bases respectively, with 15 bases between them. The CDR3 totals 13 residues.

With regard to this clone: Sequencing ends 3 residues short of the CDR3 end; the germline J gene provides the rest. This rearrangement joins TRBV18 to TRBJ2-1; 7 nucleotides line up with TRBD1. The CDR3 spans 16 residues. Germline lookup yields CDR1 KGHSH and CDR2 LQKENI. Losses at the gene ends were 3 bases for V and 3 bases for J; bases not matched to a gene: 8. The covered CDR3 bases are TGTGCCAGCTCACCTTCCGCAGGGGGTAACTACAATGAG. This translates into CASSPSAGGNYNE. The entire CDR3 protein is CASSPSAGGNYNEQFF. The variable domain in full, completed from reference TRBV18 and TRBJ2-1, reads NAGVMQNPRHLVRRRGQEARLRCSPMKGHSHVYWYRQLPEEGLKFMVYLQKENIIDESGMPKERFSAEFPKEGPSILRIQQVVRGDSAAYFCASSPSAGGNYNEQFFGPGTRLTVL.

A note on this clone: The read ends 3 residues shy of where the CDR3 ends; the end is completed using the germline J gene. The V and J genes are TRBV6-2 or TRBV6-3 and TRBJ2-5; D uncertain. Germline loops: CDR1 MNHEY, CDR2 SVGEGT. The V and J ends lost 7 bases and 1 base respectively, with 13 bases between them. The CDR3 length is 14 residues. CDR3 DNA (partial): TGTGCCAGCACCTACACAGAAGTCCAAGAGACC. Its translation is CASTYTEVQET. The whole CDR3 sequence reads CASTYTEVQETQYF.